This TCR beta chain was sequenced in a study of blood T cell repertoires in COVID-19. The overall study: Collection of acute and convalescent COVID-19 samples took place in the United States, Italy and Spain.

The method was immunoSEQ multiplex PCR; TCRdb's version includes in-frame clones alone and lacks a portion of them. The sample holds about 160,000 clones, more than 75% seen once. CDR3 size: 13 residues. Germline assignment: CDR1 MNHNS and CDR2 SASEGT. V trimming: 3 bases; J trimming: 7 bases; junction bases outside the gene matches: 2. The J gene is TRBJ1-4, the V gene TRBV6-1; 7 bases match TRBD1. Sequenced material: peripheral blood. The sequence derives from a man between 18 and 29 years old with acute or convalescent COVID-19. The CDR3 DNA is TGTGCCAGCAGTGACAGGGGGAGTGAAAAACTGTTTTTT. Amino acid sequence: CASSDRGSEKLFF.